This T cell receptor beta chain came from a study of molecular identifiers for immune sequencing clone quantification. Per the germline V gene, CDR1 is MNHEY and CDR2 is SVGEGT. Losses at the gene ends were 7 bases for V and 4 bases for J; bases not matched to a gene: 12. There are 15 residues in the CDR3. Naive CD8 T cells, phenotype CD8+CD4-CCR7+CD45RA+, were sorted. This clonotype was seen only a few times. Previously published methods and listed TCR primers were used for the bulk TCR libraries. MiXCR, applied by TCRdb to the PCR reads, yields one record per CDR3 protein. Of around 470,000 distinct CDR3 sequences in the sample, about a fifth are singletons; the top ten hold approximately 0.84%.

The gene calls are TRBV6-2 or TRBV6-3 and TRBJ2-7, with 8 bases lining up with TRBD2. Sequencing input: naive CD8+ T cells from blood, with Jurkat cell RNA spiked in. Documented subset: FACS-sorted CD8+CD4-CCR7+CD45RA+ naive T cells. This clonotype was sampled from a human donor in good health. Some libraries in this study had Jurkat cell RNA spiked in. CDR3 residues: CASTDTSGVLYEQYF. The DNA for the CDR3 is TGTGCCAGCACCGATACTAGCGGAGTGTTGTACGAGCAGTACTTC.